The 25 T cell receptor beta chains below were found in one sample sequenced in a study of CD8+CD57+ T cells in acquired aplastic anemia. Genomic DNA acted as the template from which TCR beta VDJ combination and CDR3 sequence profiling were carried out. MiXCR was run by TCRdb on the reads, yielding one entry per CDR3 protein. Among 400,000 to 500,000 distinct CDR3 sequences listed, 65% to 80% were seen once. The specimen sequenced was sorted CD4+, CD8+, or CD8+CD57+ T cells (not recorded which) from PBMCs. The origin of the receptors is a human donor in good health, serving as a control.

Comment on this clonotype: No conserved phenylalanine or tryptophan ends this CDR3, so it is likely a read error. The DNA is left out, because the CDR3 cannot be placed on it with certainty; the CDR3 is given as TCRdb lists it. The J gene is TRBJ2-2, the V gene TRBV19. The CDR3 has 15 residues if both end residues are counted. The germline gives CDR1 LNHDA, CDR2 SQIVND (reference sequence). The CDR3 reads CASKVRNGNTGEPFY.

A single count supports this clonotype. No DNA is shown, since the ends of the CDR3 on it are uncertain; the CDR3 is the one TCRdb lists. The chain is built from TRBV7-2 and TRBJ2-7; TRBD1, the D gene given by the table, was not confirmed from the DNA. Germline CDR1 reads SGHTA; CDR2 reads FQGNSA. The CDR3 comprises 17 residues, both ends counted. CDR3 region: CASSFRQGKGYTFEQYF.

The CDR3 is CASSSTGLADTHF. DNA of the CDR3: TGTGCCAGCAGCTCGACCGGACTGGCAGACACGCACTTT. The J gene is TRBJ1-6, the V gene TRBV7-3; unclear D gene. Germline CDR1 is SGHTA and CDR2 is FQGTGA. The CDR3 sequence is 13 residues long. V was shortened by 4 bases and J by 19 bases, with 20 bases between the two germline ends.

CDR3 loop: CSARPNQGGSYTF. In DNA, the CDR3 is TGCAGTGCTAGACCCAACCAGGGAGGTAGCTACACCTTC. The chain recombines TRBV20-1 with TRBJ1-2, with a tentative D call TRBD1 (5 bases). The CDR3 has 13 amino acids. Trimming left V 2 bases short and J 9 bases short, with 16 bases between. Looked up from germline, CDR1 is DFQATT and CDR2 is SNEGSKA (reference sequence).

The chain employs TRBV7-2 and TRBJ2-3, with a tentative D call TRBD2 (5 bases). The V end lost 6 bases, the J end lost 9 bases, and 25 bases lay between the germline ends. The germline V gene encodes CDR1 SGHTA and CDR2 FQGNSA. This CDR3 has 16 amino acids. This CDR3 reads CASSLLLAEGQYTQYF. The CDR3 nucleotides are TGTGCCAGCAGTTTACTTCTAGCAGAGGGCCAGTACACGCAGTATTTT.

This chain links TRBV20-1 with TRBJ1-1; D ambiguous. Germline V gene data show CDR1 as DFQATT and CDR2 as SNEGSKA (reference sequence). Trimming left V 7 bases short and J 1 base short, with 13 bases between. The CDR3 is 13 amino acids. DNA of the CDR3: TGCAGTGTGGTGGGCCGTACGAACACTGAAGCTTTCTTT. It yields the protein CSVVGRTNTEAFF.

About this clonotype itself: A much larger clone lies a single base off, so this may be a read error. As the CDR3 is not closed by the conserved phenylalanine or tryptophan, this likely results from a read error. The V gene is TRBV28, the J gene TRBJ1-1; possible D gene TRBD1, 6 bases. Deletions cut 6 bases from V and 5 bases from J, with 19 bases between. Germline CDR1 and CDR2: MDHEN and SYDVKM. CDR3 length: 15 amino acids. The CDR3 spells CASSQVPQGYTEAFY. The DNA for the CDR3 is TGTGCCAGCAGCCAAGTCCCACAGGGTTATACTGAAGCTTTCTAT.

J is TRBJ1-3 and V is TRBV2; D not resolved. Germline CDR1 and CDR2: SNHLY and FYNNEI. V shed 3 bases and J shed 5 bases, with 11 bases lying between them. This CDR3 is built from 14 residues. In DNA, the CDR3 is TGTGCCAGCAGTGATAGTGGAATTCGAAACACCATATATTTT. Residues: CASSDSGIRNTIYF. Full variable domain (rest looked up from reference TRBV2 and TRBJ1-3): EPEVTQTPSHQVTQMGQEVILRCVPISNHLYFYWYRQILGQKVEFLVSFYNNEISEKSEIFDDQFSVERPDGSNFTLKIRSTKLEDSAMYFCASSDSGIRNTIYFGEGSWLTVV.

This clonotype was recorded at least ten times. This chain joins TRBV7-8 and TRBJ2-1, with D tentatively TRBD1 or TRBD2 (5 bases each). With 2 bases removed from V and 4 bases from J, the gap between germline ends came to 18 bases. This CDR3 is 17 amino acids long. In germline, CDR1 is SGHVS, CDR2 FQNEAQ. CDR3 residues: CASSLPPAGTKYNEQFF. CDR3 bases: TGTGCCAGCAGCTTACCCCCGGCAGGGACGAAGTACAATGAGCAGTTCTTC.

Points on this clonotype: The junction departs from the called germline gene at one end, perhaps through a read error. The V gene is TRBV7-3, the J gene TRBJ2-7; 10 bases are shared with TRBD1. Germline V gene lookup returns CDR1 SGHTA and CDR2 FQGTGA. This CDR3 has 15 amino acids. The CDR3 is CAIRRQGATLYEQYF. In nucleotides, the CDR3 is TGCGCCATCAGAAGACAGGGGGCGACTTTGTACGAGCAGTACTTC.

The V and J genes are TRBV7-2 and TRBJ2-7; TRBD1 agrees at 7 bases. The CDR3 runs 15 residues. Per the germline V gene, CDR1 is SGHTA and CDR2 is FQGNSA. With 5 bases clipped from V and 3 bases from J, the junction kept 10 bases outside the gene matches. CDR3 loop: CASSGAGTELYEQYF. Here the CDR3 DNA reads TGTGCCAGCAGCGGCGCCGGGACAGAGCTCTACGAGCAGTACTTC.

In its sample, this clonotype was seen once. This CDR3 reads CASSFSAPGGTNFEAFF. The CDR3 DNA sequence: TGTGCCAGCAGCTTTTCCGCGCCCGGGGGGACGAACTTTGAAGCTTTCTTT. The chain has TRBV7-9 and TRBJ1-1, with D perhaps TRBD1 (5 bases). The V end lost 3 bases, the J end lost 7 bases, and 24 bases lay between the germline ends. The CDR3 is made up of 17 amino acids. Germline lookup yields CDR1 SEHNR and CDR2 FQNEAQ (reference sequence).

This chain uses TRBV7-9 with TRBJ1-5; D unclear. CDR1 and CDR2 (germline): SEHNR, FQNEAQ (reference sequence). Trimming stripped 5 bases from V and 5 bases from J, with 7 bases between. The CDR3 loop spans 12 amino acids. This chain's CDR3 is CASSPLDQPQHF. The CDR3 region has the DNA TGTGCCAGCAGCCCCTTAGATCAGCCCCAGCATTTT.

A note on this clonotype: Compared with germline, one end of the junction differs, possibly owing to a read error. The V call is TRBV10-2, the J call TRBJ1-1; D is perhaps TRBD1 (6 bases). Germline V gene sequence: CDR1 WSHSY, CDR2 SAAADI. The CDR3 length is 14 residues. CDR3 sequence reads: CASSKTGGRTGALF. Written as DNA, the CDR3 is TGCGCCAGCAGTAAGACGGGGGGGCGCACCGGGGCTTTGTTT.

In its sample, this clonotype was seen many times. This rearrangement joins TRBV6-6 to TRBJ1-2, with D possibly TRBD1 on 5 matching bases. Germline CDR1 reads MNHNY; CDR2 reads SVGAGI (reference sequence). Between the trimmed V and J ends, which lost 6 bases and 0 bases, there was a span of 14 bases. The CDR3 has 15 amino acids. The DNA of the CDR3 is TGTGCCAGCAGACGGGACGGGGAAGCTAACTATGGCTACACCTTC. It yields the protein CASRRDGEANYGYTF.

Concerning this clonotype: Given the absence of the conserved phenylalanine or tryptophan at the CDR3 end, a read error is likely. The DNA is left out, because the CDR3 cannot be placed on it with certainty; the CDR3 is given as TCRdb lists it. This rearrangement joins TRBV7-8 to TRBJ1-2; the table's D call TRBD1 went unverified against the DNA. The CDR3 numbers 13 amino acids, ends counted. Germline CDR1 SGHVS, CDR2 FQNEAQ. CDR3 protein: CASSTWGRGGCTL.

The table lists this clonotype with a few counts. This sequence joins TRBV10-3 and TRBJ2-7; possibly TRBD2 for D (6 bases). The CDR3 consists of 15 residues. Per germline, CDR1 ENHRY and CDR2 SYGVKD. V was cut by 4 bases and J by 3 bases, with 16 bases left in between. The DNA of the CDR3 is TGTGCCATCAGTGGGGCCAGCGGGCGAGACTACGAGCAGTACTTC. It is translated as CAISGASGRDYEQYF.

V is TRBV9 and J is TRBJ1-1; no definite D call. This CDR3 region has 15 residues. V lost 4 bases and J 11 bases, leaving 24 bases between the germline ends. Per germline, CDR1 SGDLS and CDR2 YYNGEE. The CDR3 spells CASSLAAERTGRAFF. CDR3 nucleotide sequence: TGTGCCAGCAGCTTAGCAGCGGAGAGGACCGGACGGGCTTTCTTT.

V and J are TRBV7-3 and TRBJ1-6; D uncertain. The CDR3 covers 15 residues. The V end lost 3 bases, the J end lost 19 bases, and 25 bases lay between the germline ends. Germline CDR1 reads SGHTA; CDR2 reads FQGTGA. The CDR3 DNA sequence: TGTGCCAGCAGCTTTAACGTCACCGGGGAGCTGTTTTTTCACTTT. It codes for CASSFNVTGELFFHF.

This clonotype has ten or more counts. V usage is TRBV18 and J usage is TRBJ1-5, with no clear D. The V and J ends lost 1 base and 9 bases respectively, with 10 bases between them. The CDR3 is 13 residues long. Germline V CDR1 and CDR2: KGHSH, LQKENI. CDR3: CASSPRQERPQHF. DNA for the CDR3: TGTGCCAGCTCACCACGGCAGGAGCGGCCCCAGCATTTT.

The chain employs TRBV7-2 and TRBJ2-2; the D gene is possibly TRBD1 (6 bases). The germline gives CDR1 SGHTA, CDR2 FQGNSA. This CDR3 is built from 17 residues. The V and J ends lost 4 bases and 11 bases respectively, with 26 bases between them. CDR3 DNA: TGTGCCAGCAGCTCAGGGCAGGGGAAGCACGAGCACGACGAGCTGTTTTTT. It is translated as CASSSGQGKHEHDELFF.

This clonotype appeared many times. The chain has TRBV7-2 and TRBJ1-1; D ambiguous. The V end was cut by 1 base, the J end by 6 bases, with 12 bases between. CDR3 length: 14 amino acids. Germline CDR1 reads SGHTA; CDR2 reads FQGNSA. The CDR3 nucleotides read TGTGCCAGCAGCTTAGGAGCGGTTCCCTCTGAAGCTTTCTTT. Protein sequence: CASSLGAVPSEAFF.

In its sample, this clonotype was seen many times. The V call is TRBV12-3 or TRBV12-4, the J call TRBJ1-1; maybe TRBD1 (6 bases). Trimming stripped 8 bases from V and 1 base from J, with 11 bases between. CDR3 size: 13 residues. The CDR3 loop reads CASRNRENTEAFF. CDR3 in DNA: TGTGCCAGCCGGAACAGGGAGAACACTGAAGCTTTCTTT.

To note about this clonotype: At one of its ends the junction is not consistent with the germline gene, which may arise from a read error. The chain joins TRBV10-3 to TRBJ2-3, with a possible D match to TRBD1 (5 bases). The CDR3 is 16 residues long. The germline gives CDR1 ENHRY, CDR2 SYGVKD. CDR3 region: CAISESTVKGTYTHTF. The CDR3, as DNA: TGTGCCATCAGTGAGTCGACAGTGAAGGGCACCTATACGCACACCTTC.

Worth noting for this clonotype: An end of the junction differs from the germline gene, which may be a read error. The genes are TRBV20-1 and TRBJ2-2; unclear D gene. The CDR3 sequence is 10 residues long. Germline V CDR1 and CDR2: DFQATT, SNEGSKA (reference sequence). The CDR3 coding sequence is TGCAGTGCGAACACAGGGGAGCTGTTTTTT. Protein: CSANTGELFF.